This T cell receptor beta chain was obtained from a study of cytomegalovirus exposure and HLA in healthy donors. Study observations and caveats: A later analysis reportedly found that, within productive TCRs, an Asian-associated ancestry cluster had fewer N-insertions than the mean observed across the approximately 690 donors. Presence/absence analysis assumed near-uniform sequencing depth across donors. In a later analysis, HLA-associated beta chains showed higher expansion and lower generation probabilities than comparable chains.

As regards this clone: Antigen specificity is unknown.

The PCR had 60 Vbeta and 13 Jbeta primers. Sequencing used immunoSEQ multiplex PCR; TCRdb keeps in-frame clones, though not all of them. Its listing shows 150,000 to 250,000 clones. The CDR3 is 14 amino acids. V was trimmed by 5 bases and J by 0 bases, leaving 11 bases between them. The germline gives CDR1 SEHNR, CDR2 FQNEAQ (reference sequence). V usage is TRBV7-9 and J usage is TRBJ2-7, with D possibly TRBD1 on 6 matching bases. The sequenced sample consisted of PBMCs. The origin of this receptor is a boy younger than 18 in good health and CMV-seronegative. The CDR3 reads CASSATGISYEQYF. The CDR3, as DNA: TGTGCCAGCAGCGCCACAGGGATCTCCTACGAGCAGTACTTC.